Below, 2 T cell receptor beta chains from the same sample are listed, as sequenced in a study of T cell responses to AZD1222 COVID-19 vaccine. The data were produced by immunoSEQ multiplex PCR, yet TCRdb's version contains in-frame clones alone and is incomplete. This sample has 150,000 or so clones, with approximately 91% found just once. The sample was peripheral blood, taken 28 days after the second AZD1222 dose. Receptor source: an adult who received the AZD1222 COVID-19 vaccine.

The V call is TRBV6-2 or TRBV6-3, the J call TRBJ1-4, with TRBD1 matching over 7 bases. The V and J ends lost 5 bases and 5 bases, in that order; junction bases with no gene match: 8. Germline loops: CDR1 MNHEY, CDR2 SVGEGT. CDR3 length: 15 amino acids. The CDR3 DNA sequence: TGTGCCAGCAGTCTCCAGGGGGACGGGAATGAAAAACTGTTTTTT. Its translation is CASSLQGDGNEKLFF.

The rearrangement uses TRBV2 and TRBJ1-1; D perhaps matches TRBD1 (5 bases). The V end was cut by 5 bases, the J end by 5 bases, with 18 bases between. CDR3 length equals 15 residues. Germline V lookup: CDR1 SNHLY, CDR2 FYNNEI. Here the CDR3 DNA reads TGTGCCAGCAGTCAACAGGCGGTGGTAGGGACTGAAGCTTTCTTT. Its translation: CASSQQAVVGTEAFF.